The clone carrying this T cell receptor (beta chain) was observed a single time. Patients from Seattle were sampled longitudinally, starting during active infection. The entry originates in a study of blood T cell repertoires in COVID-19. Study context: In each case, the material was cDNA or gDNA derived from T cells, B-cell-depleted T cells, or PBMCs.

Authors' processing steps: Using reference gene primer amplification, nucleated cell counts were estimated. The table came from immunoSEQ multiplex PCR; TCRdb's copy has only in-frame clones and leaves some out. The D gene and trimming were derived from the DNA, and the V and J assignments and clone size from that table. The sample holds roughly 160,000 clones, approximately 86% seen once. The TCR originated in a woman aged 80 or over with COVID-19, enrolled during active disease. The sequencing sample was made of peripheral blood.

CDR3 nucleotide sequence: TGTGCCAGCAGCTTAGGGGACACTCATCAGCCCCAGCATTTT. Its protein product is CASSLGDTHQPQHF. The chain is built from TRBV7-2 and TRBJ1-5; weak D call: TRBD1 (6 bases). The CDR3 loop spans 14 amino acids. Germline values: CDR1 SGHTA, CDR2 FQGNSA. V was trimmed by 1 base and J by 5 bases, leaving 9 bases between them.